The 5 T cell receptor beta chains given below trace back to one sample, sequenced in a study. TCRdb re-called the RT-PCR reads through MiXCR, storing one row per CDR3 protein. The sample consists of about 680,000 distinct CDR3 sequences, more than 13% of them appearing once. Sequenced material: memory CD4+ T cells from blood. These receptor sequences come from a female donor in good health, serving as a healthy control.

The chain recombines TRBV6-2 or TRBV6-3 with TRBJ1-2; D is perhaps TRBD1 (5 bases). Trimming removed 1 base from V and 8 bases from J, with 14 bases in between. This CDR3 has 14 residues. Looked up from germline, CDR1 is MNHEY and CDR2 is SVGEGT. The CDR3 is CASSYLQRGDGYTF. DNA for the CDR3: TGTGCCAGCAGTTACTTACAGAGGGGTGACGGCTACACCTTC.

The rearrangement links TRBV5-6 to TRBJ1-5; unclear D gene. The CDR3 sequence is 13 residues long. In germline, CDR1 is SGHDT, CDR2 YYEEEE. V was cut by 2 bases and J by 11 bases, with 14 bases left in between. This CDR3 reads CASSLWTQETQHF. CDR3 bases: TGTGCCAGCAGCTTATGGACTCAAGAGACCCAGCATTTT.

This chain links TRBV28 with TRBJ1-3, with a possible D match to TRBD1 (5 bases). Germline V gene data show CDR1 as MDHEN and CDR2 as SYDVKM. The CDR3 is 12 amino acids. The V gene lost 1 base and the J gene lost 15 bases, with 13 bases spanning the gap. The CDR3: CASSLFGGFGYF. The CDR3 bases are TGTGCCAGCAGTTTATTCGGGGGTTTTGGATATTTT.

CDR3 nucleotide sequence: TGCGCCAGCAGCCTGACAGGGGAAGTTGACACTGAAGCTTTCTTT. This gives the protein CASSLTGEVDTEAFF. The chain recombines TRBV5-1 with TRBJ1-1; 8 positions agree with TRBD1. The CDR3 totals 15 residues. Trimming took 4 bases from V and 3 from J; bases not matched to a gene: 8. In germline, CDR1 is SGHRS, CDR2 YFSETQ.

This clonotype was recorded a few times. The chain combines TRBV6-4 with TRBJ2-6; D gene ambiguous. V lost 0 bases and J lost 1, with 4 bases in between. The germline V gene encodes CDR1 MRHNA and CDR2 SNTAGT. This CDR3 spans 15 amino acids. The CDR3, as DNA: TGTGCCAGCAGTGACTCGGGGTCTGGGGCCAACGTCCTGACTTTC. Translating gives CASSDSGSGANVLTF.